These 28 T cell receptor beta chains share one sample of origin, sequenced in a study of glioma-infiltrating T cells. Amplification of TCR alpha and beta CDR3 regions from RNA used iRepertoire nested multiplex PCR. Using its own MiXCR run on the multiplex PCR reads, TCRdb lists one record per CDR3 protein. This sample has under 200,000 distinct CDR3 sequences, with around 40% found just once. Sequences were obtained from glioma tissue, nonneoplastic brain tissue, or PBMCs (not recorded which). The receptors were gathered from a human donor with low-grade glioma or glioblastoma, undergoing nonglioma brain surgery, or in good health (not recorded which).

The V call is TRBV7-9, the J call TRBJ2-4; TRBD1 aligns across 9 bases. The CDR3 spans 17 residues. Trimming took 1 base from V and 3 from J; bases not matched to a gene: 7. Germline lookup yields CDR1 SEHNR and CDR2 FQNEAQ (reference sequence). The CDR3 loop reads CASSLGGTGYGKNIQYF. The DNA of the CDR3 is TGTGCCAGCAGCTTAGGTGGGACAGGGTATGGCAAAAACATTCAGTACTTC.

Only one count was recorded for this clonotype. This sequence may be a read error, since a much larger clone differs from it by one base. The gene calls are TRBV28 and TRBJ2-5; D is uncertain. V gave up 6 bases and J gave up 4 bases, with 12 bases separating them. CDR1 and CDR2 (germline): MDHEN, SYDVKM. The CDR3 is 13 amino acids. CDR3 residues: CASRPARRETQYF. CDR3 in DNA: TGTGCCAGCAGACCCGCTAGGAGAGAGACCCAGTACTTC.

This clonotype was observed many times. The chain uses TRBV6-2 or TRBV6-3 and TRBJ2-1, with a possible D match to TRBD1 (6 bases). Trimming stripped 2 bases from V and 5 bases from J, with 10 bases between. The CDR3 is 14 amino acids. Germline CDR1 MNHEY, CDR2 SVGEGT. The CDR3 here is CASSYHRVDNEQFF. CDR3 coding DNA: TGTGCCAGCAGTTACCACAGGGTCGACAATGAGCAGTTCTTC.

The CDR3 protein is CASSHRGGLGGYTF. CDR3 bases: TGTGCCAGCAGCCACCGTGGGGGCTTAGGGGGCTACACCTTC. The V gene is TRBV6-1, the J gene TRBJ1-2, with D possibly being TRBD1 (6 bases). V was cut by 6 bases and J by 8 bases, with 19 bases left in between. The germline V gene has CDR1 MNHNS and CDR2 SASEGT. The length of the CDR3 is 14 residues.

This CDR3 is CSVVGGESYNEQFF. DNA for the CDR3: TGCAGCGTTGTGGGGGGGGAGTCCTACAATGAGCAGTTCTTC. The rearrangement uses TRBV29-1 and TRBJ2-1; 7 bases map to TRBD2. Per germline, CDR1 SQVTM and CDR2 ANQGSEA. The CDR3 is made up of 14 amino acids. Trimming removed 4 bases from V and 1 base from J; junction bases left unmatched: 4.

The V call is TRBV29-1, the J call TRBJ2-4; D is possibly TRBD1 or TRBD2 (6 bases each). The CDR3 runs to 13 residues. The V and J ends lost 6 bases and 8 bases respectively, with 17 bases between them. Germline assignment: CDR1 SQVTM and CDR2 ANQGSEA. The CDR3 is CSVAQLGGDIQYF. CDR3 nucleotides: TGCAGCGTAGCCCAATTGGGGGGCGACATTCAGTACTTC.

CDR3 coding DNA: TGTGCCAGAAGCTGGGGCCTACAGGGGGCGTTTGGCTACACCTTC. Its protein is CARSWGLQGAFGYTF. The chain has TRBV28 and TRBJ1-2, with 9 bases that match TRBD1. Germline lookup yields CDR1 MDHEN and CDR2 SYDVKM. Trimming removed 9 bases from V and 7 bases from J; junction bases left unmatched: 15. The CDR3 sequence is 15 residues long.

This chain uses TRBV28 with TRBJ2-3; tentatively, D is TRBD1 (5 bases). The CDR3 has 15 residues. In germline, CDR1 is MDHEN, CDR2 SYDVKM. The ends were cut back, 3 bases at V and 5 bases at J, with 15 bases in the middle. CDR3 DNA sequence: TGTGCCAGCAGTTTCGAGTTTCAGGGCAAAGATACGCAGTATTTT. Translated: CASSFEFQGKDTQYF.

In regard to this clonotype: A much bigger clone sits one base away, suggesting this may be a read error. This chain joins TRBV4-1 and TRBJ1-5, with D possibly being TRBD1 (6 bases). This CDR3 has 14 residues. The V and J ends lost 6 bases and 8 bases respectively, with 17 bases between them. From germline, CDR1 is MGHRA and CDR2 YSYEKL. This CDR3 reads CASRQRDIPEPQHF. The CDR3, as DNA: TGCGCCAGCAGACAAAGGGACATCCCAGAGCCCCAGCATTTT.

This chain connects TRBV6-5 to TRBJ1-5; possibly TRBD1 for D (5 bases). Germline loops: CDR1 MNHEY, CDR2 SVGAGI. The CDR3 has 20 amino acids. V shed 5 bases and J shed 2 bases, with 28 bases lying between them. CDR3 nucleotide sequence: TGTGCCAGCAGTGAGTGGAGGTTGACAGTAGAGGGTATGGGCAATCAGCCCCAGCATTTT. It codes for CASSEWRLTVEGMGNQPQHF.

CDR3 sequence (DNA): TGCAGCGTTGATTCTAATGAAAAACTGTTTTTT. Translating it yields CSVDSNEKLFF. This chain uses TRBV29-1 with TRBJ1-4; the D is unclear. V lost 3 bases and J lost 3, with 2 bases in between. Germline V lookup: CDR1 SQVTM, CDR2 ANQGSEA. There are 11 residues in the CDR3.

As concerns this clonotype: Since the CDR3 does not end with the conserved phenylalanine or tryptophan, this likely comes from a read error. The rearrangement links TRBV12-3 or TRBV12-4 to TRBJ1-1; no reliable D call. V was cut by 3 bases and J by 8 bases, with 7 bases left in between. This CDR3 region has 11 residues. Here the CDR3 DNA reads TGTGCCAGCAGTTTCATCGGAGAAGCTTTCCTT. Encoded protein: CASSFIGEAFL.

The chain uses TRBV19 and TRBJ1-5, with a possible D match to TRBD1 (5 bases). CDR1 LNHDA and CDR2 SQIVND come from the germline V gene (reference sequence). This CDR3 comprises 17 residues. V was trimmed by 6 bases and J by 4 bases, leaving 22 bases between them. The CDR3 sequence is CASSKGFRDFWNQPQHF. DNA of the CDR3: TGTGCCAGTAGCAAAGGGTTTAGGGACTTCTGGAATCAGCCCCAGCATTTT. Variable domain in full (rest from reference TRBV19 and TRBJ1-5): DGGITQSPKYLFRKEGQNVTLSCEQNLNHDAMYWYRQDPGQGLRLIYYSQIVNDFQKGDIAEGYSVSREKKESFPLTVTSAQKNPTAFYLCASSKGFRDFWNQPQHFGDGTRLSIL.

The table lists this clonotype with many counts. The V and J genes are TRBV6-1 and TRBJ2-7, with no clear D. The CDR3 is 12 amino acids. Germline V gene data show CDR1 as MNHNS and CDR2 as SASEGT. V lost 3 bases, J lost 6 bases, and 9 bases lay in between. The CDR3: CASSERHLEQYF. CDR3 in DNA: TGTGCCAGCAGTGAGAGGCATCTCGAGCAGTACTTC.

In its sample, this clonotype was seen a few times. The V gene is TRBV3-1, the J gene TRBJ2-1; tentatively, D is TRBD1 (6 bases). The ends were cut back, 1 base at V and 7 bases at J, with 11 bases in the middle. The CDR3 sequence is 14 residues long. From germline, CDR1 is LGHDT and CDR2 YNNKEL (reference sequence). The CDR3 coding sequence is TGTGCCAGCAGCCAAGGTATTCAGGGGAATGAGCAGTTCTTC. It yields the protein CASSQGIQGNEQFF.

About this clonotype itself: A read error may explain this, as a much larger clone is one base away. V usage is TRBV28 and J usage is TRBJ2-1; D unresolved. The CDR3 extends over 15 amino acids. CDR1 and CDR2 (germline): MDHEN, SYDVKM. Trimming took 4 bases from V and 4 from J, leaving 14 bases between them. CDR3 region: CASSSPGSQYNEQFF. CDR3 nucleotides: TGTGCCAGCAGTTCTCCGGGCAGTCAATACAATGAGCAGTTCTTC.

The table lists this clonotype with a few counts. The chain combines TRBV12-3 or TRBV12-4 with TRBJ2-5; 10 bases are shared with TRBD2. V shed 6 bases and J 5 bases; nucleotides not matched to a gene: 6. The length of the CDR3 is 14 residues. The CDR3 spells CASSLSSGSETQYF. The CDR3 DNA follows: TGTGCCAGCAGCCTCTCTAGCGGGAGTGAGACCCAGTACTTC.

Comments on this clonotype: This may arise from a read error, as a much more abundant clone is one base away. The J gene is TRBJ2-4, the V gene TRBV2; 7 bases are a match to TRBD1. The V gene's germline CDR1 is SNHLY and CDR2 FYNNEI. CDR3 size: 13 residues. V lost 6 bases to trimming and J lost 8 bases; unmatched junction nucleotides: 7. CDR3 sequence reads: CASRLNRGDIQYF. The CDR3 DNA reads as TGTGCCAGCAGGTTGAACAGGGGAGACATTCAGTACTTC.

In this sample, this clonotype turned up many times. The CDR3: CASSLGQLAKDEQYF. The CDR3 region has the DNA TGTGCCAGCAGCTTGGGCCAACTAGCGAAGGACGAGCAGTACTTC. V and J are TRBV7-8 and TRBJ2-7; 7 nucleotides line up with TRBD2. This CDR3 has 15 residues. Germline V CDR1 and CDR2: SGHVS, FQNEAQ. Germline trimming cut 3 bases from V and 5 bases from J; bases unmatched to any gene: 10.

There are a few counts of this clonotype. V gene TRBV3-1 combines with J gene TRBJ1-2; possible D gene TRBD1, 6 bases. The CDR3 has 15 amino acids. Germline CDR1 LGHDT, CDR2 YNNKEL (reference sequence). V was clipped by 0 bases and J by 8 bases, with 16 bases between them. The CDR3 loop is CASSQEGGAVGGYTF. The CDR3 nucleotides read TGTGCCAGCAGCCAAGAGGGGGGCGCGGTCGGCGGCTACACCTTC.

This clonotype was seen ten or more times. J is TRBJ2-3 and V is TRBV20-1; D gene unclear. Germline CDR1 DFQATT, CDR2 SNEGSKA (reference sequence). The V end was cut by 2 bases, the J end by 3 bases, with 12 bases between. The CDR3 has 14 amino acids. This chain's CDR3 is CSARLPRSTDTQYF. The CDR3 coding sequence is TGCAGTGCTAGACTTCCGAGGTCGACAGATACGCAGTATTTT.

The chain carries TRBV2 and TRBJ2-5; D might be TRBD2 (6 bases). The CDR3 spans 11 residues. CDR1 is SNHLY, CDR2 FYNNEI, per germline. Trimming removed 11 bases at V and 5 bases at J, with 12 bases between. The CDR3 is CAWGVLETQYF. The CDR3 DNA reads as TGTGCCTGGGGGGTCCTGGAGACCCAGTACTTC.

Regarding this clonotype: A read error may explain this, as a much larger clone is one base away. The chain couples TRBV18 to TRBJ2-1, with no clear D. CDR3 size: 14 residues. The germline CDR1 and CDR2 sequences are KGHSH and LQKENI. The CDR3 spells CASSPSAWYNEKFF. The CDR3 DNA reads TGTGCCAGCTCACCCTCGGCCTGGTACAATGAGAAGTTCTTC. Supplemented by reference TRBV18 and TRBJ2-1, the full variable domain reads NAGVMQNPRHLVRRRGQEARLRCSPMKGHSHVYWYRQLPEEGLKFMVYLQKENIIDESGMPKERFSAEFPKEGPSILRIQQVVRGDSAAYFCASSPSAWYNEKFFGPGTRLTVL.

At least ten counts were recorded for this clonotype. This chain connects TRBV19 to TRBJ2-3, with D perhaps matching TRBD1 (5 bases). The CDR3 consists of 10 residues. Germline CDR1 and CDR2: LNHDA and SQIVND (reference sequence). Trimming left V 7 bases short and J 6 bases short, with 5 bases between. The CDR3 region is CASTGDTQYF. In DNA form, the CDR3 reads TGTGCCAGTACAGGGGATACGCAGTATTTT.

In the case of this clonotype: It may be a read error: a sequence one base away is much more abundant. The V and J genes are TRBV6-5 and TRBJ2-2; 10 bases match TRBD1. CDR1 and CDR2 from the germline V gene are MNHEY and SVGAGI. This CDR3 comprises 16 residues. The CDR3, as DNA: TGTGCCAGCAGTTATATGGGACAGGGGAGCACCGGGGGGCTGTTTTTT. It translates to CASSYMGQGSTGGLFF.

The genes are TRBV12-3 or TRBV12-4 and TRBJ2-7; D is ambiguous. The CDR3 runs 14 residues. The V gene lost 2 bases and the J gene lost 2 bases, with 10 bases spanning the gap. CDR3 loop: CASSLWAETYEQYF. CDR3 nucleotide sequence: TGTGCCAGCAGTTTATGGGCCGAAACCTACGAGCAGTACTTC.

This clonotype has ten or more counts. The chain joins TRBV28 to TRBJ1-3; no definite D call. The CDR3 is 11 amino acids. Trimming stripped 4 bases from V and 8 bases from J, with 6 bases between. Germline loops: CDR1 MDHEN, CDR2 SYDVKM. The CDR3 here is CASSYKDTIYF. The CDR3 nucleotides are TGTGCCAGCAGTTATAAGGACACCATATATTTT.

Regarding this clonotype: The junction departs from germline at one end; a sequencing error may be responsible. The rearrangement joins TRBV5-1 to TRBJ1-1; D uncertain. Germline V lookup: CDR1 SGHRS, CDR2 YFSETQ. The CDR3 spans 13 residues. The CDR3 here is CASSLEYDTEALF. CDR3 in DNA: TGCGCCAGCAGCTTGGAGTACGACACTGAAGCTTTATTT.